The entry below describes one TCR beta chain. This sample is part of a study of blood T cell repertoires in COVID-19. Study information: T cells, B-cell-depleted T cells, or PBMCs supplied cDNA or gDNA.

Germline-derived CDR1 and CDR2 are MGHRA and YSYEKL. CDR3 length: 15 residues. Germline trimming cut 4 bases from V and 7 bases from J; bases unmatched to any gene: 10. Using immunoSEQ multiplex PCR, the repertoire was profiled, and TCRdb retains in-frame clones only, with some absent. Of nearly 200,000 clones listed, roughly four fifths were seen once; the top ten hold approximately 6.9%. The chain couples TRBV4-1 to TRBJ1-5; 7 nucleotides agree with TRBD1. This receptor was obtained from a human donor with acute or convalescent COVID-19. The donor label of this sample is uncertain. Sequenced sample: peripheral blood. CDR3 in DNA: TGCGCCAGCAGCCGTCCAGACAGGGAAGGACAGCCCCAGCATTTT. Protein sequence: CASSRPDREGQPQHF.